This is a list of T cell receptor beta chains from one sample in a study of T cell responses to AZD1222 COVID-19 vaccine. TCRdb keeps only in-frame clones here, not all; method: immunoSEQ multiplex PCR. The table records roughly 130,000 clones, about 90% of them present only once. The input for sequencing was peripheral blood, taken on day 0 of AZD1222 vaccination. Receptor source: an adult in good health. Each CDR3 is given with its conserved first and last residue. The D gene is left open where the match is weak. Size values are once, few and many counts, or a class for expanded clones, and some rows have none.

DNA: TGCGCCAGCACCAAATTCCCAGGGGGCAGCGAGCAGTACTTC; CDR3: CASTKFPGGSEQYF; size: NA; D: TRBD1; V: TRBV5-1; J: TRBJ2-7
DNA: TGTGCCAGCAGCTTACAGGGCCGGAGCAATCAGCCCCAGCATTTT; CDR3: CASSLQGRSNQPQHF; size: NA; D: NA; V: TRBV5-6; J: TRBJ1-5
DNA: TGTGCCAGCAGCGTAGGGGTCGCCACCCCCAGGCGGGAGACCCAGTACTTC; CDR3: CASSVGVATPRRETQYF; size: once; D: NA; V: TRBV9; J: TRBJ2-5
DNA: TGTGCCAGCTCTGGGACAATCTACGAGCAGTACTTC; CDR3: CASSGTIYEQYF; size: NA; D: NA; V: TRBV28; J: TRBJ2-7
DNA: TGTGCCAGCATCCCCACGACAGGCCTCTTGGAGCAGTTCTTC; CDR3: CASIPTTGLLEQFF; size: NA; D: NA; V: TRBV7-2; J: TRBJ2-1
DNA: TGCGCCAGCAGCTTGGGTAGCAATCAGCCCCAGCATTTT; CDR3: CASSLGSNQPQHF; size: NA; D: NA; V: TRBV5-1; J: TRBJ1-5
DNA: TGTGCCTGGACGTCAGAGAATCAGCCCCAGCATTTT; CDR3: CAWTSENQPQHF; size: few; D: NA; V: TRBV30; J: TRBJ1-5
DNA: TGCGCCAGCAGCTTGTGGTCTGGAAACACCATATATTTT; CDR3: CASSLWSGNTIYF; size: NA; D: NA; V: TRBV5-1; J: TRBJ1-3
DNA: TGTGCCAGCAGTTACGGAGCGGGGGGGCCCCCCCACACAGATACGCAGTATTTT; CDR3: CASSYGAGGPPHTDTQYF; size: NA; D: TRBD2; V: TRBV6-2/TRBV6-3; J: TRBJ2-3
DNA: TGTGCCATCACCCGACGGCTGTCTTTCAATGAGCAGTTCTTC; CDR3: CAITRRLSFNEQFF; size: once; D: NA; V: TRBV7-9; J: TRBJ2-1
DNA: TGTGCCAGCAGCCCCCGCGGGGGACTGGAGCAGATCTTC; CDR3: CASSPRGGLEQIF; size: few; D: TRBD2; V: TRBV3-1/TRBV3-2; J: TRBJ2-7
DNA: TGTGCCAGCAGCAAAAAAGGACAGGGTTTTGGCTACACCTTC; CDR3: CASSKKGQGFGYTF; size: NA; D: TRBD1; V: TRBV7-2; J: TRBJ1-2
DNA: TGTGCCAGCAGCTCCAGTTGGGACAACTCCTACAATGAGCAGTTCTTC; CDR3: CASSSSWDNSYNEQFF; size: NA; D: NA; V: TRBV27; J: TRBJ2-1
DNA: TGTGCCAGCAGTAAACCGGGACAGGGTTTGTACGAGCAGTACTTC; CDR3: CASSKPGQGLYEQYF; size: NA; D: TRBD1; V: TRBV6-2/TRBV6-3; J: TRBJ2-7
DNA: TGCGCCAGCAGCTTGGGCCCAGCGGTGTGGGAGACCCAGTACTTC; CDR3: CASSLGPAVWETQYF; size: NA; D: NA; V: TRBV5-1; J: TRBJ2-5
DNA: TGTGCCAGCAGTGAAAACACAGGGGTCGCGGAGACCCAGTACTTC; CDR3: CASSENTGVAETQYF; size: NA; D: TRBD1; V: TRBV6-1; J: TRBJ2-5
DNA: TGTGCCACCCGGGATTCGGTTCCGGGTCAGCCCCAGCATTTT; CDR3: CATRDSVPGQPQHF; size: few; D: NA; V: TRBV10-3; J: TRBJ1-5
DNA: TGTGCCAGCAGCGTTCTTCCAGATAGCAATCAGCCCCAGCATTTT; CDR3: CASSVLPDSNQPQHF; size: NA; D: NA; V: TRBV9; J: TRBJ1-5
DNA: TGTGCCAGCAGCCCCCAGGACGGGGTTAAGTTCTTC; CDR3: CASSPQDGVKFF; size: NA; D: NA; V: TRBV7-9; J: TRBJ2-1
DNA: TGCGCCAGCAGCTTCAGAGACACCGGGGAGCTGTTTTTT; CDR3: CASSFRDTGELFF; size: NA; D: NA; V: TRBV5-1; J: TRBJ2-2
DNA: TGTGCCAGCAGCTTAGGCCCTAGCGGAAAGAACACCGGGGAGCTGTTTTTT; CDR3: CASSLGPSGKNTGELFF; size: NA; D: TRBD2; V: TRBV7-2; J: TRBJ2-2
DNA: TGTGCCAGCAGCTTAGGGCAGAACACTGAAGCTTTCTTT; CDR3: CASSLGQNTEAFF; size: NA; D: NA; V: TRBV7-6; J: TRBJ1-1
DNA: TGTGCCAGCAGTTCCAAAAGGCAGTCACCCCTCCACTTT; CDR3: CASSSKRQSPLHF; size: NA; D: NA; V: TRBV12-3/TRBV12-4; J: TRBJ1-6
DNA: TGTGCCAGCAGCTTAGATAGCGGGGGGAATGAGCAGTTCTTC; CDR3: CASSLDSGGNEQFF; size: NA; D: TRBD2; V: TRBV7-2; J: TRBJ2-1
DNA: TGTGCCAGCAGCCCTTTGTCCCGGGACAGGGACACTGAAGCTTTCTTT; CDR3: CASSPLSRDRDTEAFF; size: NA; D: TRBD1; V: TRBV14; J: TRBJ1-1
DNA: TGTGCCAGCAGTGAAACGGACCGGAATACGCAGTATTTT; CDR3: CASSETDRNTQYF; size: NA; D: NA; V: TRBV6-1; J: TRBJ2-3
DNA: TGTGCCAGCAGTGAGACAGGGGTTCTGAATTCACCCCTCCACTTT; CDR3: CASSETGVLNSPLHF; size: NA; D: TRBD1; V: TRBV25-1; J: TRBJ1-6
DNA: TGTGCCAGCAGCGTAGTCCCCTCTACAGGGTCGTTCAATTCACCCCTCCACTTT; CDR3: CASSVVPSTGSFNSPLHF; size: few; D: NA; V: TRBV9; J: TRBJ1-6
DNA: TGTGCTAGTGGTTTCTCTAGCGGCACAGATACGCAGTATTTT; CDR3: CASGFSSGTDTQYF; size: NA; D: NA; V: TRBV12-5; J: TRBJ2-3
DNA: TGTGCCAGCTCACCCCGGGACCGGCCCTACGAGCAGTACTTC; CDR3: CASSPRDRPYEQYF; size: once; D: NA; V: TRBV18; J: TRBJ2-7
DNA: TGTGCCAGCAGCGTAGGAACAGGGGCAAACACCATATATTTT; CDR3: CASSVGTGANTIYF; size: once; D: TRBD1; V: TRBV9; J: TRBJ1-3
DNA: TGTGCCAGCAGAAGCTACAATGAGCAGTTCTTC; CDR3: CASRSYNEQFF; size: NA; D: NA; V: TRBV6-5; J: TRBJ2-1
DNA: TGTGCCATCAGCCGAAGCTCCTACGAGCAGTACTTC; CDR3: CAISRSSYEQYF; size: NA; D: NA; V: TRBV10-3; J: TRBJ2-7
DNA: TGTGCCAGTACCTCCCCGGACAGGGAGAACTATGGCTACACCTTC; CDR3: CASTSPDRENYGYTF; size: NA; D: TRBD1; V: TRBV19; J: TRBJ1-2
DNA: TGTGCCAGCAGAGGTGGGGTAAATGAGCAGTTCTTC; CDR3: CASRGGVNEQFF; size: NA; D: NA; V: TRBV12-3/TRBV12-4; J: TRBJ2-1
DNA: TGTGCCAGCAGCGTAGGTGGGTCACCCCGCGAGCAGTACTTC; CDR3: CASSVGGSPREQYF; size: NA; D: NA; V: TRBV9; J: TRBJ2-7
DNA: TGCGCCAGCAGCCAAGATAGGCCGGTAACTAACTATGGCTACACCTTC; CDR3: CASSQDRPVTNYGYTF; size: NA; D: NA; V: TRBV4-1; J: TRBJ1-2
DNA: TGCGCCAGCAGCTCACAGGGGTACCAAGAGACCCAGTACTTC; CDR3: CASSSQGYQETQYF; size: NA; D: TRBD1; V: TRBV5-1; J: TRBJ2-5
DNA: TGTGCCAGCAGTGACTCAGCGGGGGGGAACACCGGGGAGCTGTTTTTT; CDR3: CASSDSAGGNTGELFF; size: medium-sized; D: TRBD2; V: TRBV6-4; J: TRBJ2-2
DNA: TGTGCCAGCAGCTATAACGGCCCGGGACAGGGGAAGGGCATTCAGTACTTC; CDR3: CASSYNGPGQGKGIQYF; size: NA; D: TRBD1; V: TRBV7-3; J: TRBJ2-4